The 24 T cell receptor beta chains below all came from one sample that was sequenced in a study of blood T cell repertoires in COVID-19. Method: immunoSEQ multiplex PCR; TCRdb's copy keeps in-frame clones and lacks some. The sample carries 200,000 to 250,000 clones, nearly 90% recorded once. What was sequenced was PBMCs or T cells enriched from blood (not recorded which). These receptors were taken from a man aged 25-40 years who had recovered from COVID-19.

V gene TRBV4-3 combines with J gene TRBJ2-5, with 7 bases that match TRBD2. Germline CDR1 and CDR2: LGHNA and YSLEER. CDR3 length: 16 residues. The J segment lost 4 bases and the V segment lost 0 bases, leaving 8 bases of the junction unmatched. The CDR3 here is CASSQDWGGGGETQYF. The CDR3 nucleotides are TGCGCCAGCAGCCAAGATTGGGGCGGGGGAGGAGAGACCCAGTACTTC.

The V call is TRBV5-8, the J call TRBJ1-1; perhaps TRBD1 as D (6 bases). CDR1 is SGHTS, CDR2 YDEGEE, per germline. The CDR3 sequence is 14 residues long. Trimming stripped 2 bases from V and 5 bases from J, with 13 bases between. CDR3: CASSFGTQGTEAFF. CDR3 nucleotides: TGTGCCAGCAGCTTCGGGACCCAGGGGACTGAAGCTTTCTTT.

This chain uses TRBV28 with TRBJ2-1; TRBD2 matches at 7 bases. Germline-derived CDR1 and CDR2 are MDHEN and SYDVKM. The junction had 6 bases not matched to a gene; V was cut back by 3 bases and J by 4 bases. There are 15 residues in the CDR3. CDR3: CASSLVLALYNEQFF. The CDR3 DNA is TGTGCCAGCAGTTTGGTACTAGCGCTATACAATGAGCAGTTCTTC.

The chain has TRBV27 and TRBJ2-1; maybe TRBD2 (6 bases). The CDR3 is made up of 14 amino acids. The V and J ends lost 2 bases and 9 bases respectively, with 14 bases between them. The germline CDR1 and CDR2 sequences are MNHEY and SMNVEV (reference sequence). The CDR3: CASSLPTSLGEQFF. Written as DNA, the CDR3 is TGTGCCAGCAGTTTACCGACTAGTTTGGGTGAGCAGTTCTTC.

The V and J genes are TRBV20-1 and TRBJ1-4; D gene unclear. Germline-derived CDR1 and CDR2 are DFQATT and SNEGSKA (reference sequence). V gave up 3 bases and J gave up 8 bases, with 16 bases separating them. The CDR3 runs to 14 residues. Written as DNA, the CDR3 is TGCAGTGCTAGTAAGTTCCCGGCGGGCGAAAAACTGTTTTTT. Encoded protein: CSASKFPAGEKLFF.

The chain is built from TRBV9 and TRBJ2-2, with 9 bases identical to TRBD1. Germline CDR1 and CDR2: SGDLS and YYNGEE. CDR3 size: 16 residues. V gave up 2 bases and J gave up 4 bases; unmatched junction bases: 6. The CDR3: CASSVSTGGITGELFF. The DNA for the CDR3 is TGTGCCAGCAGCGTGTCCACAGGGGGCATCACCGGGGAGCTGTTTTTT.

About this clone itself: At one end the junction does not follow the germline gene, possibly because of a read error. The rearrangement links TRBV23-1 to TRBJ1-1; D perhaps matches TRBD1 (6 bases). TRBV23-1 has ORF status, its function being uncertain. The CDR3 sequence is 15 residues long. The CDR3 nucleotides are TGCGCCAGCAGTGAATCCGGGACACAGAACACTGAAGCTTTCTTT. Its translation is CASSESGTQNTEAFF.

The rearrangement uses TRBV6-5 and TRBJ1-1; possible D gene TRBD1, 5 bases. Per the germline V gene, CDR1 is MNHEY and CDR2 is SVGAGI. This CDR3 region has 16 residues. Deletions cut 4 bases from V and 8 bases from J, with 23 bases between. This CDR3 is CASSSGGGRQDLEAFF. CDR3 nucleotide sequence: TGTGCCAGCAGTTCCGGGGGGGGACGCCAGGACTTGGAAGCTTTCTTT.

Here the CDR3 DNA reads TGCGCCAGCAGCACGGGACAGAGGGGAGGCTACACCTTC. It translates to CASSTGQRGGYTF. This chain joins TRBV5-1 and TRBJ1-2, with 7 bases matching TRBD1. This CDR3 spans 13 amino acids. Germline V CDR1 and CDR2: SGHRS, YFSETQ. The ends lost 4 bases at V and 8 bases at J; junction bases unmatched: 8.

The V and J genes are TRBV7-9 and TRBJ1-3; 7 bases align to TRBD1. Trimming cost V 5 bases and J 3 bases; bases outside gene matches: 7. This CDR3 region has 15 residues. CDR1 is SEHNR and CDR2 is FQNEAQ in the germline V gene (reference sequence). CDR3 in DNA: TGTGCCAGCAGCCCAGACAGGGTGGTTGGAAACACCATATATTTT. This encodes CASSPDRVVGNTIYF.

This chain uses TRBV10-3 with TRBJ2-2, with TRBD1 matching 7 bases. Germline CDR1 reads ENHRY; CDR2 reads SYGVKD. Trimming removed 5 bases from V and 0 bases from J; junction bases left unmatched: 6. The CDR3 totals 16 residues. The CDR3 reads CAISFAGTANTGELFF. The CDR3 DNA is TGTGCCATCAGTTTTGCCGGGACAGCGAACACCGGGGAGCTGTTTTTT.

This sequence joins TRBV18 and TRBJ2-4; TRBD2 agrees at 9 bases. The CDR3 contains 15 residues. Germline V gene lookup returns CDR1 KGHSH and CDR2 LQKENI. The V segment lost 1 base and the J segment 5 bases; nucleotides outside the gene matches: 3. CDR3 DNA: TGTGCCAGCTCACCACTACCTAGCGGGGAAAACATTCAGTACTTC. As protein: CASSPLPSGENIQYF.

The chain joins TRBV7-9 to TRBJ2-1; D unresolved. V was cut by 6 bases and J by 9 bases, with 9 bases left in between. Germline assignment: CDR1 SEHNR and CDR2 FQNEAQ (reference sequence). The CDR3 extends over 11 amino acids. The CDR3 protein is CASRLGSEQFF. CDR3 coding DNA: TGTGCCAGCAGGTTGGGTAGTGAGCAGTTCTTC.

V and J are TRBV5-4 and TRBJ2-3; TRBD1 matches at 9 bases. Germline trimming cut 2 bases from V and 0 bases from J; bases unmatched to any gene: 4. Germline V gene sequence: CDR1 SGHNT, CDR2 YYREEE (reference sequence). This CDR3 spans 16 amino acids. The CDR3 DNA is TGTGCCAGCAGCTTTACAGGGGGCACGAGCACAGATACGCAGTATTTT. It codes for CASSFTGGTSTDTQYF.

This chain uses TRBV25-1 with TRBJ2-5, with D perhaps matching TRBD2 (6 bases). V was cut by 3 bases and J by 4 bases, with 15 bases left in between. In germline, CDR1 is MGHDK, CDR2 SYGVNS. The CDR3 is 15 residues long. The CDR3 DNA sequence: TGTGCCAGCAGTGAGCGGACGGGACTGCGAGAGACCCAGTACTTC. Translation: CASSERTGLRETQYF. The variable domain in full, with the rest retrieved from reference TRBV25-1 and TRBJ2-5, is EADIYQTPRYLVIGTGKKITLECSQTMGHDKMYWYQQDPGMELHLIHYSYGVNSTEKGDLSSESTVSRIRTEHFPLTLESARPSHTSQYLCASSERTGLRETQYFGPGTRLLVL.

This chain links TRBV7-2 with TRBJ2-1; 7 nucleotides line up with TRBD2. Germline CDR1 SGHTA, CDR2 FQGNSA. J was trimmed by 6 bases and V by 2 bases; bases with no gene match: 7. CDR3 length: 15 residues. CDR3 residues: CASSLSGARVNEQFF. The CDR3 DNA reads as TGTGCCAGCAGCTTAAGCGGGGCGCGGGTCAATGAGCAGTTCTTC.

This chain joins TRBV6-5 and TRBJ1-1; 10 bases map to TRBD1. The V gene's germline CDR1 is MNHEY and CDR2 SVGAGI. The CDR3 totals 14 residues. Trimming took 2 bases from V and 4 from J; bases not matched to a gene: 1. This chain's CDR3 is CASSYGTGVTEAFF. The CDR3, as DNA: TGTGCCAGCAGTTACGGGACAGGGGTCACTGAAGCTTTCTTT.

CDR3 nucleotides: TGCGCCAGCAGTGAAATGCGGGGACGCTACGAGCAGTACTTC. The encoded protein is CASSEMRGRYEQYF. The rearrangement links TRBV10-1 to TRBJ2-7; the D gene is possibly TRBD2 (6 bases). The V gene lost 3 bases and the J gene lost 3 bases, with 12 bases spanning the gap. The CDR3 extends over 14 amino acids. From germline, CDR1 is WNHNN and CDR2 SYGVQD (reference sequence).

The CDR3 DNA follows: TGCGCCAGCAGCGGGGGGACAGCCCGGAGTTCACCCCTCCACTTT. Translation: CASSGGTARSSPLHF. The chain has TRBV5-1 and TRBJ1-6; 7 nucleotides agree with TRBD1. The CDR3 is 15 amino acids. V lost 4 bases to trimming and J lost 9 bases; unmatched junction nucleotides: 10. CDR1 is SGHRS, CDR2 YFSETQ, per germline.

The genes are TRBV6-2 or TRBV6-3 and TRBJ2-2; possible D gene TRBD1, 5 bases. The CDR3 contains 14 residues. Trimming cost V 5 bases and J 8 bases, with 15 bases left between them. The germline CDR1 and CDR2 sequences are MNHEY and SVGEGT. Here the CDR3 DNA reads TGTGCCAGCAGTCTGGGGCCGCTTCGGGGGGAGCTGTTTTTT. Protein sequence: CASSLGPLRGELFF.

This clone came up once. This chain joins TRBV19 and TRBJ2-7; D possibly corresponds to TRBD1 (5 bases). The CDR3 sequence is 15 residues long. The V gene's germline CDR1 is LNHDA and CDR2 SQIVND (reference sequence). V dropped 3 bases and J dropped 2 bases, with 14 bases sitting between them. The CDR3 DNA follows: TGTGCCAGTAGTATGTTGGCAGGGCCAACCTACGAGCAGTACTTC. Residues: CASSMLAGPTYEQYF.

The rearrangement uses TRBV10-3 and TRBJ2-3; D possibly corresponds to TRBD2 (6 bases). Germline V gene lookup returns CDR1 ENHRY and CDR2 SYGVKD. This CDR3 contains 15 residues. V was cut by 6 bases and J by 0 bases, with 13 bases left in between. The CDR3 is CAIRITGTSTDTQYF. The CDR3 region has the DNA TGTGCCATCAGAATAACCGGGACTAGCACAGATACGCAGTATTTT.

The chain combines TRBV9 with TRBJ2-5, with 10 bases fitting TRBD2. The ends lost 0 bases at V and 4 bases at J; junction bases unmatched: 6. Germline assignment: CDR1 SGDLS and CDR2 YYNGEE. The CDR3 covers 16 residues. The CDR3 nucleotides are TGTGCCAGCAGCGTAGAGGCTAGCGGGAGTTTAGAGACCCAGTACTTC. This sequence encodes CASSVEASGSLETQYF.

V is TRBV4-1 and J is TRBJ2-7, with D possibly matching TRBD2 (5 bases). This CDR3 spans 14 amino acids. In germline, CDR1 is MGHRA, CDR2 YSYEKL. V was trimmed by 5 bases and J by 4 bases, leaving 15 bases between them. CDR3 residues: CASSGADFGYEQYF. CDR3 coding DNA: TGCGCCAGCAGCGGAGCGGACTTTGGTTACGAGCAGTACTTC.